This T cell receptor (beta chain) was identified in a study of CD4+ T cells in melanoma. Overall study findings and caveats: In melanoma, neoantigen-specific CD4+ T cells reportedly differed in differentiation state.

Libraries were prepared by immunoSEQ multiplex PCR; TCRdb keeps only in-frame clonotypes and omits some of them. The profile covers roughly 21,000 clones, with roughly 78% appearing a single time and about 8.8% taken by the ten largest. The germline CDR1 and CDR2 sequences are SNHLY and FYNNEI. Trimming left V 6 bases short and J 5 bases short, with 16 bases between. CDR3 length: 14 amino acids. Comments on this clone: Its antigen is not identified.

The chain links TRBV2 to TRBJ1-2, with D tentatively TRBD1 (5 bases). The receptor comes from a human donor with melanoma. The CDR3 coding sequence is TGTGCCAGCAGGGCCGCGGGGGGACGGTATGGCTACACCTTC. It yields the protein CASRAAGGRYGYTF.